Listed below are T cell receptor beta chains from one sample, sequenced in a study of blood T cell repertoires in COVID-19. Some clones are missing from TCRdb's copy, which holds only in-frame ones; the method was immunoSEQ multiplex PCR. The sample has approximately 250,000 clones, approximately 90% seen once. The sequencing input was peripheral blood. The origin of the receptors is a man younger than 35 with active or convalescent COVID-19. CDR3s include the opening cysteine and the closing phenylalanine or tryptophan. D genes are given only for firm matches. The listing skips clone size in some rows; elsewhere it reads once, few, many or a size class.

V gene	clone size	J gene	D gene	CDR3 DNA	CDR3 protein
TRBV4-2	few	TRBJ1-5	NA	TGTGCCAGCAGCCAAGACGGGGTGGTGGGGCAGCCCCAGCATTTT	CASSQDGVVGQPQHF
TRBV7-9	NA	TRBJ2-1	TRBD1	TGTGCCAGCACCCTCCGGGACAGGGCTAATGAGCAGTTCTTC	CASTLRDRANEQFF
TRBV19	NA	TRBJ1-2	TRBD1	TGTGCCAGTAGTCACCTCGGACAGGGTAGGACAGTCCATGGCTACACCTTC	CASSHLGQGRTVHGYTF
TRBV7-2	NA	TRBJ1-5	NA	TGTGCCAGCAGCTCACAGGAGGGTCAGCCCCAGCATTTT	CASSSQEGQPQHF
TRBV7-2	NA	TRBJ1-6	NA	TGTGCCAGCAGGGGGCCTCCCTCAACAAATTCACCCCTCCACTTT	CASRGPPSTNSPLHF
TRBV4-3	NA	TRBJ2-1	TRBD2	TGCGCCAGCAGCCCCGACCCACGACTAGCGGGAGATCATGAGCAGTTCTTC	CASSPDPRLAGDHEQFF
TRBV5-6	NA	TRBJ1-2	NA	TGTGCCAGCAGCTTGAACAGGCTAAGCTACACCTTC	CASSLNRLSYTF
TRBV6-5	once	TRBJ2-7	NA	TGTGCCAGCAGTTACCCAAAAGCTACAGGGTTCTACGAGCAGTACTTC	CASSYPKATGFYEQYF
TRBV5-1	NA	TRBJ1-1	TRBD1	TGCGCCAGCAGCCAGGGACAGGCAGGGGGCACTGAAGCTTTCTTT	CASSQGQAGGTEAFF
TRBV12-5	NA	TRBJ2-1	TRBD2	TGTGCTAGTGGTTTTAGGCAGGGACTAATCAATGAGCAGTTCTTC	CASGFRQGLINEQFF
TRBV5-1	NA	TRBJ2-7	TRBD1	TGCGCCAGCAGGCCCGGGGACAGAGCATTCTCCTACGAGCAGTACTTC	CASRPGDRAFSYEQYF
TRBV7-3	once	TRBJ2-3	NA	TGTGCCAGCAGCTTACAGGGTACAGATACGCAGTATTTT	CASSLQGTDTQYF
TRBV18	NA	TRBJ2-7	TRBD1	TGTGCCAGCTCACCGAATACAGGGGGCTCCCTCTCCTACGAGCAGTACTTC	CASSPNTGGSLSYEQYF
TRBV18	NA	TRBJ1-5	NA	TGTGCCAGCTCAATGGACAGAGTCCAGCATTTT	CASSMDRVQHF
TRBV7-9	NA	TRBJ2-3	NA	TGTGCCAGCAGCCTCTATGAGCGGGCTGCCACAGATACGCAGTATTTT	CASSLYERAATDTQYF
TRBV19	NA	TRBJ2-5	TRBD2	TGTGCCAGTAGAGTTACTAGCGGGGGGTTAACCCAAGAGACCCAGTACTTC	CASRVTSGGLTQETQYF
TRBV5-1	NA	TRBJ2-2	TRBD1	TGCGCCAGCAGCTTGGCGGGACAGGCTAGCACCGGGGAGCTGTTTTTT	CASSLAGQASTGELFF
TRBV28	few	TRBJ1-4	NA	TGTGCCAGCACCCGGACTGCAGCAACTAATGAAAAACTGTTTTTT	CASTRTAATNEKLFF
TRBV7-2	NA	TRBJ1-1	NA	TGTGCCAGCAGCCTCGTCCGCACCCCTATACCGAACACTGAAGCTTTCTTT	CASSLVRTPIPNTEAFF
TRBV7-3	NA	TRBJ1-3	NA	TGTGCCAGCAGCCCAACAGGGTCTGGAAACACCATATATTTT	CASSPTGSGNTIYF
TRBV7-9	once	TRBJ2-3	TRBD2	TGTGCCAGCAGCTTGGCCAGCGGGAGCCGCACAGATACGCAGTATTTT	CASSLASGSRTDTQYF
TRBV9	NA	TRBJ2-2	NA	TGTGCCAGCAGCGTAAGTCGACAATCGGGGGCCGGGGAGCTGTTTTTT	CASSVSRQSGAGELFF
TRBV5-1	once	TRBJ2-3	TRBD1	TGCGCCAGCAGCTTGGGGGGACAGTTCACAGATACGCAGTATTTT	CASSLGGQFTDTQYF
TRBV27	NA	TRBJ2-1	TRBD2	TGTGCCAGCAGTTTTATGACTAGCGGCTACAATGAGCAGTTCTTC	CASSFMTSGYNEQFF
TRBV5-1	NA	TRBJ2-1	TRBD2	TGCGCCAGCAGCCCCGAGGGACTAGCGGGAGGCTACGAGCAGTTCTTC	CASSPEGLAGGYEQFF
TRBV27	NA	TRBJ2-3	TRBD2	TGTGCCAGCAGGCTCTTACCGGGAGGGGTGGCAGATACGCAGTATTTT	CASRLLPGGVADTQYF
TRBV11-2	once	TRBJ1-1	NA	TGTGCCAGCAGCTTAGGGGCAGGGGCTATAATGGCTGAAGCTTTCTTT	CASSLGAGAIMAEAFF
TRBV6-5	NA	TRBJ2-7	NA	TGTGCCAGCAACCCCGAACGAGGAACCTACGAGCAGTACTTC	CASNPERGTYEQYF
TRBV9	NA	TRBJ2-5	TRBD2	TGTGCCAGCAGTCCCACTAGCGGACTACAAGAGACCCAGTACTTC	CASSPTSGLQETQYF